Listed below are T cell receptor beta chains from one sample, sequenced in a study of blood T cells in healthy people across ages. TCRdb independently ran MiXCR on the 5' RACE reads; one entry per CDR3 protein. The sample holds over 1,500,000 distinct CDR3 sequences; roughly two fifths are singletons and the top ten take 20% to 25%. The sequencing sample was made of blood. The receptors derive from a human donor in good health. The conserved cysteine and the conserved F or W are not part of the CDR3 here.

j_call v_call cdr3_aa
TRBJ1-2 TRBV27 ASSLSGRWADYGYT
TRBJ2-3 TRBV10-3 AIIDPSGPSTDTQY
TRBJ1-5 TRBV29-1 SVQGTAIEPQH
TRBJ2-3 TRBV24-1 ATSDKGLAGGPWTDTQY
TRBJ2-3 TRBV20-1 SAPASGTDTQY
TRBJ2-7 TRBV29-1 SVALSLGGEQY
TRBJ1-2 TRBV13 ASIINVSQNYGYT
TRBJ1-1 TRBV6-5 ASSYLGVRTEAF
TRBJ2-3 TRBV5-1 ASSLESAGDGTDTQY
TRBJ2-3 TRBV10-3 AISNPDRDYTDTQY
TRBJ2-7 TRBV12-3/TRBV12-4 ASSLHGGYEQY
TRBJ2-3 TRBV25-1 ASTLNPGTGSTDTQY
TRBJ2-7 TRBV18 ASSPSQGSYEQY
TRBJ2-7 TRBV4-1 ASSTKMQRGGREQY
TRBJ2-3 TRBV7-9 ASILLWGGSADTQY
TRBJ1-2 TRBV7-2 ASSLMRGGRYGYT
TRBJ2-7 TRBV12-3/TRBV12-4 ASTPARVNTGGRYEQY
TRBJ1-1 TRBV20-1 SAGSAGERIF
- TRBV5-1 ASKVDRPYEQY
TRBJ1-2 TRBV29-1 SVKYRGPNYGYT
TRBJ1-5 TRBV12-3/TRBV12-4 ASSLGGGIQPQH
TRBJ2-2 TRBV12-3/TRBV12-4 ASRKTGTRNTGELF
TRBJ2-7 TRBV4-2 ASSQDWTSLSLDPDEQY
TRBJ2-1 TRBV5-6 ASRVSVREQF
TRBJ2-7 TRBV27 ASSLVGRSVGEQY
- TRBV11-2 ASSLGGGYNEQY
TRBJ2-7 TRBV12-3/TRBV12-4 ASSVRQGRRMYEQY
TRBJ2-7 TRBV5-1 ASSINGGIQYEQY
TRBJ1-1 TRBV6-5 ASTRVGGTEAF
TRBJ1-1 TRBV7-9 ATNQERNTEAF
TRBJ1-6 TRBV20-1 SASGSYNSPLH
TRBJ2-1 TRBV12-5 ASGLRGVQF
TRBJ2-7 TRBV20-1 SASQGQATYEQY